Included here is one TCR beta chain sequence, with context. The data are from a study of cytotoxic CD8 clonotypes in ibrutinib-treated CLL. As for the study in general: After median 68 months, approximately 14 stayed in remission, about 12 progressed; responses approximately 24 partial, 2 complete.

The method was immunoSEQ multiplex PCR; TCRdb's version includes in-frame clones alone and lacks a portion of them. Of about 14,000 clones listed, roughly 76% are singletons. Material: PBMCs, obtained before ibrutinib treatment. The clonotype comes from a human donor with chronic lymphocytic leukemia.

The CDR3 nucleotides are TGTGCCAGCAGCCAAGATTGGGTGGATGAGCAGTTCTTC. This gives the protein CASSQDWVDEQFF. The chain employs TRBV14 and TRBJ2-1; the D is unclear. Trimming cost V 0 bases and J 8 bases, with 8 bases left between them. CDR1 is SGHDN and CDR2 is FVKESK in the germline V gene. This CDR3 comprises 13 residues.